There are many counts of the clone carrying this TCR beta chain. Germline V CDR1 and CDR2: SGHKS, YYEKEE (reference sequence). The CDR3 contains 13 residues. V was trimmed by 1 base and J by 1 base, leaving 5 bases between them. TCRdb passed the 5' RACE reads through MiXCR, listing each CDR3 protein once. This table has tens of thousands of distinct CDR3 sequences, about 6.9% appearing once. The entry originates in a study of neurological immune-mediated disorders. The TCR comes from a woman aged 40 to 50 in good health. Sequenced: CD4+ T cells from blood. The gene calls are TRBV5-5 and TRBJ1-2, with unresolved D. The CDR3, as DNA: TGTGCCAGCAGCTTGAGTCTTAACTATGGCTACACCTTC. As protein: CASSLSLNYGYTF.